These 5 T cell receptor beta chains share one sample of origin, sequenced in a study of cytomegalovirus exposure and HLA in healthy donors. The PCR made use of 60 Vbeta and 13 Jbeta primers. Measured with immunoSEQ multiplex PCR; TCRdb has only the in-frame clones, and not every one. Here the sample spans 200,000 to 250,000 clones, roughly 80% being singletons. The sequenced material came from PBMCs. Source of these receptors: a girl under 18 in good health and CMV-seronegative.

With regard to this clone: Given the absence of the conserved phenylalanine or tryptophan at the CDR3 end, a read error is likely. The genes are TRBV10-3 and TRBJ1-5, with 7 bases fitting TRBD1. V gave up 9 bases and J gave up 1 base; unmatched junction bases: 3. The CDR3 consists of 13 residues. Germline V gene lookup returns CDR1 ENHRY and CDR2 SYGVKD. CDR3 loop: CAIKQGSNQPQHS. CDR3 nucleotides: TGTGCCATAAAACAGGGGAGCAATCAGCCCCAGCATTCT.

V and J are TRBV5-1 and TRBJ2-2; TRBD1 aligns across 8 bases. There are 20 residues in the CDR3. J was trimmed by 3 bases and V by 3 bases; bases with no gene match: 19. The V gene's germline CDR1 is SGHRS and CDR2 YFSETQ. As DNA, the CDR3 is TGCGCCAGCAGCTCAAGAGACCGGTTCCGGGACAGGAGCTACACCGGGGAGCTGTTTTTT. Translated: CASSSRDRFRDRSYTGELFF.

The gene calls are TRBV6-1 and TRBJ2-7; 8 nucleotides agree with TRBD2. V dropped 0 bases and J dropped 2; count of bases not matched to a gene: 6. Germline V gene sequence: CDR1 MNHNS, CDR2 SASEGT. This CDR3 region has 16 residues. The CDR3 protein is CASSEAPAGGPYEQYF. In DNA, the CDR3 is TGTGCCAGCAGTGAAGCGCCGGCGGGAGGCCCCTACGAGCAGTACTTC.

The chain couples TRBV28 to TRBJ2-7; 7 bases line up with TRBD2. J lost 1 base, V lost 7 bases, and 10 bases had no gene match. The CDR3 has 15 residues. CDR1 is MDHEN, CDR2 SYDVKM, per germline. CDR3 nucleotides: TGTGCCAGCACCTCAGGCGGGGGACGGTCCTACGAGCAGTACTTC. Its translation is CASTSGGGRSYEQYF.

V gene TRBV18 combines with J gene TRBJ2-7; TRBD1 matches at 7 bases. CDR3 size: 16 residues. Losses at the gene ends were 3 bases for V and 3 bases for J; bases not matched to a gene: 11. Germline V gene data show CDR1 as KGHSH and CDR2 as LQKENI. The CDR3: CASSPPPATGIYEQYF. Written as DNA, the CDR3 is TGTGCCAGCTCACCTCCGCCTGCGACAGGGATCTACGAGCAGTACTTC.